The following is a TCR beta chain sequence with its context. Its antigen is currently unknown. These data originate in a study of cytomegalovirus exposure and HLA in healthy donors. Findings of the study overall: When the data were analyzed later, several of the most significant clusters appeared to be linked to common viral pathogens. A later analysis reportedly identified an Asian-associated ancestry cluster as carrying fewer N-insertions than the roughly 670-donor mean. Reports indicate that TCR beta sequences accurately predicted the HLA-A and HLA-B alleles of most subjects. Later on, a genetic analysis was performed. It linked a missense variant in DCLRE1C with V- and J-gene trimming of TCR beta.

The PCR ran on 60 Vbeta and 13 Jbeta primers. TCRdb's copy holds only in-frame clones and misses some; the assay was immunoSEQ multiplex PCR. Recorded here are about 210,000 clones; the top ten clones represent about 1%. Germline CDR1 MNHEY, CDR2 SVGAGI. CDR3 length equals 14 residues. V dropped 5 bases and J dropped 3; count of bases not matched to a gene: 6. This sequence joins TRBV6-5 and TRBJ1-2; 7 nucleotides match TRBD1. This TCR was recovered from a woman in her twenties or thirties in good health and CMV-seropositive. Sequencing used PBMCs. CDR3 amino acids: CASSPADRYYGYTF. In DNA, the CDR3 is TGTGCCAGCAGTCCCGCGGACAGGTACTATGGCTACACCTTC.